This T cell receptor beta chain was recovered during a study of identical twins' blood T cells. Study summary: Roughly 6 alpha and about 6 beta libraries together yielded tens of millions of reads.

This clonotype occurred a few times. The three twin pairs were reared together, likely meeting the same infections. The CDR3 spans 14 residues. The V end was cut by 6 bases, the J end by 6 bases, with 17 bases between. CDR1 and CDR2 (germline): SNHLY, FYNNEI. TCR cDNA libraries were made from RNA using a previously described, modified protocol. Each TCR cDNA library carried sample-specific barcodes on both ends. TCRdb processed the 5' RACE reads anew with MiXCR; each CDR3 protein has one entry. The table has 300,000 to 450,000 distinct CDR3 sequences, more than 25% seen once. The TCR comes from a woman aged 18-49 years in good health. Sequences were obtained from PBMCs. The chain recombines TRBV2 with TRBJ1-2, with unresolved D. CDR3 coding DNA: TGTGCCAGCAGCCCCCGACAAGGTTCGGATGGCTACACCTTC. This sequence encodes CASSPRQGSDGYTF.